Presented here are 32 T cell receptor beta chains from one specimen sequenced in a study of T-cell reconstitution after alpha-beta-depleted transplantation in children. The library targeted TCRbeta and was prepared with unique molecular identifiers. In TCRdb, the PCR reads were re-called with MiXCR into one record per CDR3 protein. The sample lists approximately 250,000 distinct CDR3 sequences, about 9.6% occurring once. The specimen was PBMCs from the stem cell graft donor, collected from the stem cell graft. These receptors came from a human donor who donated a stem cell graft to a child with SCID.

This clonotype appeared many times. In nucleotides, the CDR3 is TGTGCCAGCAGCCTCTGGGTCGGGCCCCAAGAGACCCAGTACTTC. Translating it yields CASSLWVGPQETQYF. V is TRBV12-3 or TRBV12-4 and J is TRBJ2-5; D is unresolved. CDR3 size: 15 residues. The V end was cut by 6 bases, the J end by 1 base, with 15 bases between.

In its sample, this clonotype was seen many times. This rearrangement joins TRBV4-2 to TRBJ2-1; 9 bases are shared with TRBD2. The trim removed 0 bases at V and 4 bases at J, leaving 13 bases unmatched. The length of the CDR3 is 19 residues. Germline V gene sequence: CDR1 LGHNA, CDR2 YNFKEQ. In DNA form, the CDR3 reads TGTGCCAGCAGCCAAGATTCCCGGCGTATTAGCGGGGGTTACAATGAGCAGTTCTTC. Amino acid sequence: CASSQDSRRISGGYNEQFF.

This clonotype was seen at least ten times. The chain links TRBV6-1 to TRBJ1-2; 7 bases are shared with TRBD1. V shed 10 bases and J 4 bases; nucleotides not matched to a gene: 12. CDR1 MNHNS and CDR2 SASEGT come from the germline V gene. The CDR3 covers 14 residues. CDR3 nucleotide sequence: TGTGCCACCACCCGAGACAGGGATCTCTATGGCTACACCTTC. Its translation is CATTRDRDLYGYTF.

This clonotype has ten or more counts. In DNA, the CDR3 is TGTGCCAGCAGCGGCGAGGGACAGGCTGATCAGCCCCAGCATTTT. The encoded protein is CASSGEGQADQPQHF. The genes are TRBV7-9 and TRBJ1-5; 8 positions agree with TRBD1. Looked up from germline, CDR1 is SEHNR and CDR2 is FQNEAQ (reference sequence). This CDR3 region has 15 residues. Trimming cost V 5 bases and J 5 bases; bases outside gene matches: 8.

This clonotype was counted between two and nine times. V usage is TRBV5-6 and J usage is TRBJ2-5; tentatively, D is TRBD2 (5 bases). Per germline, CDR1 SGHDT and CDR2 YYEEEE. The CDR3 has 18 residues. V lost 2 bases, J lost 7 bases, and 27 bases lay in between. This chain's CDR3 is CASSFQRAGGRTKGTQYF. The CDR3 DNA reads TGTGCCAGCAGCTTTCAGCGCGCGGGCGGACGAACTAAGGGGACCCAGTACTTC.

This clonotype was detected many times. The gene calls are TRBV7-8 and TRBJ1-1; no clear D gene. Germline CDR1 and CDR2: SGHVS and FQNEAQ. The length of the CDR3 is 15 residues. Between the trimmed V and J ends, which lost 3 bases and 6 bases, there was a span of 17 bases. The CDR3 DNA reads TGTGCCAGCAGCTTTCGATTGGGCGGGGTATCTGAAGCTTTCTTT. Protein sequence: CASSFRLGGVSEAFF.

This clonotype occurred many times. The genes are TRBV7-6 and TRBJ2-6, with TRBD1 as a possible D gene (5 bases). Germline assignment: CDR1 SGHVS and CDR2 FNYEAQ. The CDR3 is made up of 16 amino acids. Trimming left V 6 bases short and J 0 bases short, with 12 bases between. The DNA for the CDR3 is TGTGCCAGCAGTCCATTCCAGGGCTCTGGGGCCAACGTCCTGACTTTC. It yields the protein CASSPFQGSGANVLTF.

At least ten counts were recorded for this clonotype. This rearrangement joins TRBV5-1 to TRBJ1-1; D uncertain. V lost 0 bases and J 1 base, leaving 10 bases between the germline ends. Germline V gene sequence: CDR1 SGHRS, CDR2 YFSETQ. The CDR3 runs to 15 residues. The CDR3 protein is CASSLEVGGNTEAFF. The CDR3, as DNA: TGCGCCAGCAGCTTGGAGGTGGGAGGGAACACTGAAGCTTTCTTT.

This clonotype was detected ten times or more. This sequence joins TRBV20-1 and TRBJ2-7, with 11 bases matching TRBD1. V gave up 2 bases and J gave up 1 base; unmatched junction bases: 4. CDR1 DFQATT and CDR2 SNEGSKA come from the germline V gene (reference sequence). The CDR3 spans 15 residues. The CDR3 sequence: CSARKGQGESYEQYF. In DNA, the CDR3 is TGCAGTGCTAGAAAGGGACAGGGGGAGTCCTACGAGCAGTACTTC.

This clonotype was seen many times. This chain connects TRBV4-3 to TRBJ1-4; the D gene is possibly TRBD1 (6 bases). Between the trimmed V and J ends, which lost 1 base and 6 bases, there was a span of 24 bases. Germline V gene sequence: CDR1 LGHNA, CDR2 YSLEER. The CDR3 length is 19 residues. The CDR3 DNA is TGCGCCAGCAGCCAAGGGTTTGGCAGGGGAGGTTGGGCGGATGAAAAACTGTTTTTT. It translates to CASSQGFGRGGWADEKLFF.

This clonotype was found a few times. The chain employs TRBV3-1 and TRBJ2-5, with 12 positions matching TRBD2. Germline CDR1 is LGHDT and CDR2 is YNNKEL (reference sequence). This CDR3 is built from 15 residues. The V segment lost 7 bases and the J segment 5 bases; nucleotides outside the gene matches: 8. The CDR3 here is CASKASGGAGETQYF. In DNA, the CDR3 is TGTGCCAGCAAGGCTAGCGGGGGGGCCGGGGAGACCCAGTACTTC.

This clonotype showed up many times. The rearrangement uses TRBV20-1 and TRBJ2-5, with 9 bases lining up with TRBD2. Per the germline V gene, CDR1 is DFQATT and CDR2 is SNEGSKA (reference sequence). V lost 1 base, J lost 4 bases, and 7 bases stayed unmatched. The CDR3 is made up of 15 amino acids. The CDR3 here is CSARAGTSSAETQYF. The CDR3, as DNA: TGCAGTGCTAGAGCCGGGACTAGCTCGGCAGAGACCCAGTACTTC.

This clonotype appeared many times. The chain joins TRBV12-3 or TRBV12-4 to TRBJ1-1; D is possibly TRBD1 (6 bases). V lost 6 bases and J 10 bases, leaving 18 bases between the germline ends. CDR3 length equals 13 residues. The CDR3 sequence is CASRATGYDLAFF. CDR3 DNA sequence: TGTGCCAGCAGGGCTACAGGGTATGACCTAGCTTTCTTT.

In this sample, this clonotype turned up a few times. This chain uses TRBV18 with TRBJ1-3; no clear D gene. Germline V gene sequence: CDR1 KGHSH, CDR2 LQKENI. V lost 3 bases to trimming and J lost 2 bases, with 14 bases between them. CDR3 length: 16 residues. The CDR3: CASSPGGAGAGNTIYF. The CDR3 DNA is TGTGCCAGCTCACCGGGCGGAGCAGGCGCTGGAAACACCATATATTTT.

This clonotype was seen many times. The chain has TRBV28 and TRBJ1-1; no definite D call. Germline-derived CDR1 and CDR2 are MDHEN and SYDVKM. V dropped 3 bases and J dropped 0 bases, with 11 bases sitting between them. This CDR3 comprises 15 residues. The CDR3 sequence is CASSFWGNLNTEAFF. The CDR3 region has the DNA TGTGCCAGCAGTTTTTGGGGAAACCTGAACACTGAAGCTTTCTTT.

This clonotype occurred many times. For the CDR3, the DNA is TGCAGTGCCCGAGAGACTAGCGGGGGAGAGACCCAGTACTTC. It encodes CSARETSGGETQYF. The chain uses TRBV20-1 and TRBJ2-5, with TRBD2 matching 12 bases. V dropped 6 bases and J dropped 4; count of bases not matched to a gene: 6. Per germline, CDR1 DFQATT and CDR2 SNEGSKA (reference sequence). CDR3 length: 14 amino acids.

The chain is built from TRBV7-8 and TRBJ2-1; TRBD1 or TRBD2 may be the D gene (5 bases each). The ends were cut back, 0 bases at V and 0 bases at J, with 9 bases in the middle. The V gene's germline CDR1 is SGHVS and CDR2 FQNEAQ. The CDR3 has 16 amino acids. CDR3 region: CASSLATGASYNEQFF. CDR3 nucleotide sequence: TGTGCCAGCAGCTTAGCAACCGGGGCCTCCTACAATGAGCAGTTCTTC.

There are many counts of this clonotype. V gene TRBV4-1 combines with J gene TRBJ1-5; D remains ambiguous. The CDR3 covers 17 residues. The germline CDR1 and CDR2 sequences are MGHRA and YSYEKL. Trimming removed 0 bases from V and 4 bases from J, with 16 bases in between. CDR3 amino acids: CASSQDIGTAGNQPQHF. The CDR3, as DNA: TGCGCCAGCAGCCAAGATATAGGAACAGCCGGTAATCAGCCCCAGCATTTT.

This clonotype was seen repeatedly, ten times or more. This chain joins TRBV28 and TRBJ1-2, with a weak D call TRBD1 (6 bases). The CDR3 has 15 amino acids. From germline, CDR1 is MDHEN and CDR2 SYDVKM. Trimming took 8 bases from V and 4 from J, leaving 20 bases between them. The CDR3 DNA reads TGTGCCAGCGCCCTCAACAGGGTGGAGGGCTATGGCTACACCTTC. Its translation: CASALNRVEGYGYTF.

This clonotype was seen ten or more times. The chain combines TRBV7-9 with TRBJ1-6; no firm D call. The CDR3 has 12 residues. Per the germline V gene, CDR1 is SEHNR and CDR2 is FQNEAQ (reference sequence). V was clipped by 1 base and J by 14 bases, with 9 bases between them. CDR3 DNA sequence: TGTGCCAGCAGCTTAGGATCGGAATCCCTCCACTTT. This encodes CASSLGSESLHF. Full variable domain (missing parts from reference TRBV7-9 and TRBJ1-6): DTGVSQNPRHKITKRGQNVTFRCDPISEHNRLYWYRQTLGQGPEFLTYFQNEAQLEKSRLLSDRFSAERPKGSFSTLEIQRTEQGDSAMYLCASSLGSESLHFGNGTRLTVT.

This clonotype was recorded many times. The rearrangement links TRBV12-3 or TRBV12-4 to TRBJ1-1; a weak D match, TRBD1 (6 bases). V gave up 10 bases and J gave up 1 base, with 10 bases separating them. The CDR3 has 12 amino acids. CDR3 sequence reads: CANGQTNTEAFF. DNA for the CDR3: TGTGCCAACGGACAGACGAACACTGAAGCTTTCTTT.

This clonotype showed up many times. The V gene is TRBV20-1, the J gene TRBJ1-2; 8 nucleotides match TRBD1. Unmatched junction bases numbered 5, after V lost 3 bases and J lost 2 bases. The germline V gene has CDR1 DFQATT and CDR2 SNEGSKA (reference sequence). The CDR3 contains 14 residues. CDR3 DNA sequence: TGCAGTGCTAGCGCGACAGGGGAGAACTATGGCTACACCTTC. The encoded protein is CSASATGENYGYTF.

This clonotype was seen a few times. The chain is built from TRBV2 and TRBJ2-3; 7 bases line up with TRBD2. Per germline, CDR1 SNHLY and CDR2 FYNNEI. The V gene end was trimmed by 1 base and the J gene end by 2 bases; junction bases not matched to a gene: 6. The CDR3 runs 16 residues. DNA of the CDR3: TGTGCCAGCAGTGAAGAACCGGGGACTATCACAGATACGCAGTATTTT. This translates into CASSEEPGTITDTQYF.

This clonotype was seen repeatedly, ten times or more. The V call is TRBV5-1, the J call TRBJ1-1, with D uncertain. CDR3 length equals 16 residues. CDR1 is SGHRS and CDR2 is YFSETQ in the germline V gene. V lost 0 bases, J lost 0 bases, and 12 bases lay in between. CDR3 sequence: CASSLGTIPLNTEAFF. The CDR3 bases are TGCGCCAGCAGCTTGGGAACGATACCGCTGAACACTGAAGCTTTCTTT. Combining the CDR3 with reference TRBV5-1 and TRBJ1-1 gives the whole variable domain KAGVTQTPRYLIKTRGQQVTLSCSPISGHRSVSWYQQTPGQGLQFLFEYFSETQRNKGNFPGRFSGRQFSNSRSEMNVSTLELGDSALYLCASSLGTIPLNTEAFFGQGTRLTVV.

The sample holds many counts of this clonotype. This chain links TRBV20-1 with TRBJ2-4; perhaps D is TRBD1 or TRBD2 (6 bases each). This CDR3 has 15 amino acids. CDR1 and CDR2 (germline): DFQATT, SNEGSKA (reference sequence). Trimming took off 5 bases at V and 0 bases at J, with 14 bases between the two ends. The chain's CDR3 is CSAGRGGIAKNIQYF. CDR3 DNA: TGCAGTGCTGGGAGAGGGGGGATAGCCAAAAACATTCAGTACTTC.

This clonotype appeared many times. The rearrangement uses TRBV12-3 or TRBV12-4 and TRBJ1-6; no firm D call. The CDR3 totals 14 residues. The V end was cut by 4 bases, the J end by 5 bases, with 9 bases between. The CDR3 nucleotides are TGTGCCAGCAGTTGGTGGCAGGATAATTCACCCCTCCACTTT. As protein: CASSWWQDNSPLHF.

This clonotype was observed a handful of times. A much larger clone is a single base away; this may be a read error. The J gene is TRBJ1-2, the V gene TRBV6-1, with 9 bases fitting TRBD1. This CDR3 comprises 15 residues. The V gene's germline CDR1 is MNHNS and CDR2 SASEGT. Here the CDR3 reads CASSRGQGHLDGDTF. The CDR3 coding sequence is TGTGCCAGCAGCCGGGGACAGGGTCATCTCGATGGCGACACCTTC.

Ten or more counts support this clonotype. The chain is built from TRBV28 and TRBJ2-2; TRBD2 is a possible D gene (6 bases). The CDR3 loop spans 16 amino acids. Germline V CDR1 and CDR2: MDHEN, SYDVKM. V was shortened by 5 bases and J by 0 bases, with 13 bases between the two germline ends. The CDR3 here is CASSRASVPNTGELFF. CDR3 nucleotide sequence: TGTGCCAGCAGTAGAGCTAGCGTACCGAACACCGGGGAGCTGTTTTTT. The variable domain in full, with the rest retrieved from reference TRBV28 and TRBJ2-2, is DVKVTQSSRYLVKRTGEKVFLECVQDMDHENMFWYRQDPGLGLRLIYFSYDVKMKEKGDIPEGYSVSREKKERFSLILESASTNQTSMYLCASSRASVPNTGELFFGEGSRLTVL.

This clonotype occurred many times. The chain joins TRBV6-2 or TRBV6-3 to TRBJ1-5, with a weak D call TRBD1 (5 bases). The CDR3 sequence is 14 residues long. V lost 7 bases, J lost 6 bases, and 16 bases lay in between. Germline V lookup: CDR1 MNHEY, CDR2 SVGEGT. This CDR3 reads CASTRDGGGQPQHF. CDR3 bases: TGTGCCAGCACCAGGGACGGGGGGGGTCAGCCCCAGCATTTT.

This clonotype has a count of ten or more. The rearrangement uses TRBV6-1 and TRBJ1-1; D unresolved. The germline CDR1 and CDR2 sequences are MNHNS and SASEGT. The CDR3 spans 15 residues. Trimming took off 6 bases at V and 4 bases at J, with 18 bases between the two ends. CDR3 protein: CASRAEEPGSTEAFF. In DNA form, the CDR3 reads TGTGCCAGCAGAGCGGAGGAACCTGGGAGCACTGAAGCTTTCTTT.

V is TRBV14 and J is TRBJ2-7, with D uncertain. CDR1 and CDR2 (germline): SGHDN, FVKESK. The CDR3 has 13 amino acids. V shed 1 base and J shed 7 bases, with 11 bases lying between them. The CDR3 DNA follows: TGTGCCAGCAGCCAAGGGTCGTGGACGGAGCAGTACTTC. This codes for CASSQGSWTEQYF. The variable domain in full, with the rest retrieved from reference TRBV14 and TRBJ2-7, is EAGVTQFPSHSVIEKGQTVTLRCDPISGHDNLYWYRRVMGKEIKFLLHFVKESKQDESGMPNNRFLAERTGGTYSTLKVQPAELEDSGVYFCASSQGSWTEQYFGPGTRLTVT.

In this sample, this clonotype turned up many times. CDR3 DNA: TGTGCCACCTATAATATGGGGGGCCGGGTGAAAGGTGAAAAACTGTTTTTT. Protein product: CATYNMGGRVKGEKLFF. The chain couples TRBV24-1 to TRBJ1-4, with D tentatively TRBD1 (6 bases). Germline V gene lookup returns CDR1 KGHDR and CDR2 SFDVKD. The V and J ends lost 9 bases and 7 bases respectively, with 26 bases between them. The CDR3 length is 17 residues.